This T cell receptor beta chain was obtained from a study of T cell repertoires in cytomegalovirus infection. Overall study: Public TCR beta signatures provided an indication of both CMV infection and a matching HLA type.

Trimming removed 6 bases at V and 12 bases at J, with 12 bases between. Per germline, CDR1 MDHEN and CDR2 SYDVKM. This CDR3 contains 11 residues. About this clonotype itself: The antigen is unknown.

Whole-study findings and limits: In two of eight donors, the top clonotype was HLA-C-restricted CMV-specific.

TCRdb fed the reads into MiXCR, producing one record per CDR3 protein. This table has around 240,000 distinct CDR3 sequences, 20% to 25% appearing once. This receptor was obtained from a human donor in good health (CMV status not recorded). Some clones in this sample may be carry-over from other donors' samples. The rearrangement links TRBV28 to TRBJ2-1; possibly TRBD1 or TRBD2 for D (5 bases each). Sequencing was carried out using CD8+ T cells from PBMCs. CDR3 in amino acids: CASSPFGGQFF. The CDR3 DNA follows: TGTGCCAGCAGCCCATTTGGGGGGCAGTTCTTC.